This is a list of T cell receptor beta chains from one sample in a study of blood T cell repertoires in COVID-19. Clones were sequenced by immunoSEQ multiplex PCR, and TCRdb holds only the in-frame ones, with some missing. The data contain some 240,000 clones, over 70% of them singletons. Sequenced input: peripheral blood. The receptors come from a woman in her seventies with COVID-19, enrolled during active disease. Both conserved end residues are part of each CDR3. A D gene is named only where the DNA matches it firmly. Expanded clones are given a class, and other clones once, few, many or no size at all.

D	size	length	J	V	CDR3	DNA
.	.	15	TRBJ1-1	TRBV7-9	CASSRLTGMNTEAFF	TGTGCCAGCAGCCGGTTAACCGGGATGAACACTGAAGCTTTCTTT
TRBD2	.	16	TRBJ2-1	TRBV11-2	CASSPIGGSSYNEQFF	TGTGCCAGCAGCCCTATCGGCGGGAGCTCCTACAATGAGCAGTTCTTC
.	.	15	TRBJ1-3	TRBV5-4	CASSLAGGVPNTIYF	TGTGCCAGCAGCTTAGCCGGGGGGGTCCCGAACACCATATATTTT
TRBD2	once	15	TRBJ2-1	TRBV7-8	CASSSLAGELYEQFF	TGTGCCAGCAGCTCCCTAGCGGGAGAGTTGTATGAGCAGTTCTTC
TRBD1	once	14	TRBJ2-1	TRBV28	CASSSGQGPYEQFF	TGTGCCAGCAGTTCGGGACAGGGCCCTTATGAGCAGTTCTTC
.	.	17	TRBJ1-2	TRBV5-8	CASSTPIHRARHYGYTF	TGTGCCAGCAGCACTCCCATTCACAGGGCCCGACATTACGGCTACACCTTC
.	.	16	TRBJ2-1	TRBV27	CASSSNPVSSYNEQFF	TGTGCCAGCAGTTCAAACCCTGTTAGCTCCTACAATGAGCAGTTCTTC
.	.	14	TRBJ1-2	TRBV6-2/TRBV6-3	CASSGQRDNYGYTF	TGTGCCAGCAGTGGACAGCGAGATAACTATGGCTACACCTTC
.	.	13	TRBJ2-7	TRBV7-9	CASSRDNFYEQYF	TGTGCCAGCAGCCGAGACAACTTCTACGAGCAGTACTTC
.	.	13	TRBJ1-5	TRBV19	CASSITGNQPQHF	TGTGCCAGTAGTATAACCGGGAATCAGCCCCAGCATTTT
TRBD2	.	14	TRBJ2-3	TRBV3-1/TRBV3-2	CASSQTSGTDTQYF	TGTGCCAGCAGCCAGACTAGCGGCACAGATACGCAGTATTTT
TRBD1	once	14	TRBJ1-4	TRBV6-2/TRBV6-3	CASSSGTGLTRLFF	TGTGCCAGCAGTTCCGGGACAGGGCTAACAAGACTGTTTTTT
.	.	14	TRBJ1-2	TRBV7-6	CASSLDRDPYGYTF	TGTGCCAGCAGCTTAGACAGGGACCCCTATGGCTACACCTTC
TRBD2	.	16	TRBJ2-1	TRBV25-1	CASSEGSGISYNEQFF	TGTGCCAGCAGTGAGGGTAGCGGGATTTCCTACAATGAGCAGTTCTTC
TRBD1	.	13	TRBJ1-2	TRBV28	CASSGGQGYGYTF	TGTGCCAGCAGTGGGGGACAGGGCTATGGCTACACCTTC
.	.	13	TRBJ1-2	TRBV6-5	CASSFRGSYGYTF	TGTGCCAGCAGTTTTCGGGGGAGCTATGGCTACACCTTC
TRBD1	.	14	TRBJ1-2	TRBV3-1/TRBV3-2	CASSQEDRPHGYTF	TGTGCCAGCAGCCAGGAGGACAGGCCCCATGGCTACACCTTC
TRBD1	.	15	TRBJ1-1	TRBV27	CASSSPGGANTEAFF	TGTGCCAGCAGTTCCCCAGGGGGTGCGAACACTGAAGCTTTCTTT
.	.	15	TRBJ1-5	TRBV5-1	CASSLAGYSNQPQHF	TGCGCCAGCAGCTTGGCGGGGTACAGCAATCAGCCCCAGCATTTT
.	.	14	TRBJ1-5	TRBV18	CASSPGGGNQPQHF	TGTGCCAGCTCACCTGGGGGGGGCAATCAGCCCCAGCATTTT
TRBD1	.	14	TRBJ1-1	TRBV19	CASSRTGPGTEAFF	TGTGCCAGTAGTCGGACAGGTCCAGGCACTGAAGCTTTCTTT
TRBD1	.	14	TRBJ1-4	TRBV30	CAWRTGGGNEKLFF	TGTGCCTGGAGGACAGGGGGTGGTAATGAAAAACTGTTTTTT
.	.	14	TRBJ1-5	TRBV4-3	CASSQDLENQPQHF	TGCGCCAGCAGCCAAGATCTCGAGAATCAGCCCCAGCATTTT
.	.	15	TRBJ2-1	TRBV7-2	CASSLGPGDYNEQFF	TGTGCCAGCAGCTTAGGTCCAGGGGACTACAATGAGCAGTTCTTC
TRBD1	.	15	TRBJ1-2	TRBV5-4	CASSYGQGRDYGYTF	TGTGCCAGCAGCTATGGACAGGGGAGGGACTATGGCTACACCTTC
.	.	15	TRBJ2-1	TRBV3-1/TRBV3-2	CASSSRLGSYNEQFF	TGTGCCAGCAGCTCTCGACTAGGATCCTACAATGAGCAGTTCTTC
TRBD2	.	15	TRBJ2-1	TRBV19	CASRPGLAGVNEQFF	TGTGCCAGTAGGCCCGGACTAGCGGGAGTTAATGAGCAGTTCTTC
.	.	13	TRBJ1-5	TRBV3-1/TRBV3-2	CASSSGGGQPQHF	TGTGCCAGCAGCTCCGGGGGTGGACAGCCCCAGCATTTT
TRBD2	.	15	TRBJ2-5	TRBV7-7	CASSSGLAGGETQYF	TGTGCTAGCAGCTCCGGACTAGCGGGAGGGGAGACCCAGTACTTC
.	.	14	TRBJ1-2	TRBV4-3	CASSQEPRDYGYTF	TGCGCCAGCAGCCAAGAGCCCAGGGACTATGGCTACACCTTC
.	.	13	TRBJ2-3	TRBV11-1	CASSSGNTDTQYF	TGTGCCAGCAGTTCGGGGAATACAGATACGCAGTATTTT
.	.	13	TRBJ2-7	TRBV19	CASRGSGPGEQYF	TGTGCCAGTAGGGGCAGCGGTCCGGGGGAGCAGTACTTC
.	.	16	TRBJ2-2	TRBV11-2	CASSPNVGGNTGELFF	TGTGCCAGCAGCCCCAACGTGGGGGGAAACACCGGGGAGCTGTTTTTT
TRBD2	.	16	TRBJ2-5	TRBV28	CASKSWGTSGEETQYF	TGTGCCAGTAAATCCTGGGGGACTAGCGGGGAAGAGACCCAGTACTTC
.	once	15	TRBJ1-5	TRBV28	CASRPPTSQNQPQHF	TGTGCCAGCAGACCCCCGACATCCCAGAATCAGCCCCAGCATTTT
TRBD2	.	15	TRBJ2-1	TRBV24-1	CATSETSGEFWEQFF	TGTGCCACCAGTGAGACTAGCGGGGAATTTTGGGAGCAGTTCTTC
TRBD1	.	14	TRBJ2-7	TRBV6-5	CASRAGGITYEQYF	TGTGCCAGCAGGGCAGGGGGCATCACCTACGAGCAGTACTTC
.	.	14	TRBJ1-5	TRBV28	CASSILQGAQPQHF	TGTGCCAGCAGTATCTTACAGGGAGCGCAGCCCCAGCATTTT
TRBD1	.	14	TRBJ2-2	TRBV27	CASSSWGQSGELFF	TGTGCCAGCAGTTCCTGGGGACAGTCCGGGGAGCTGTTTTTT
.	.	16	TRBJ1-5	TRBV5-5	CASSLAGFGSNQPQHF	TGTGCCAGCAGCTTGGCGGGGTTCGGCAGCAATCAGCCCCAGCATTTT
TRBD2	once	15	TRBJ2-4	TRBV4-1	CASSQDSTSVNIQYF	TGCGCCAGCAGCCAAGATAGCACTAGCGTGAACATTCAGTACTTC
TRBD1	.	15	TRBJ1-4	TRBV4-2	CASSQGQGAREKLFF	TGTGCCAGCAGCCAAGGACAGGGGGCGCGTGAAAAACTGTTTTTT
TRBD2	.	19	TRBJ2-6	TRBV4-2	CASSQEDSGSPAGANVLTF	TGTGCCAGCAGCCAAGAGGATAGCGGGAGTCCAGCTGGGGCCAACGTCCTGACTTTC
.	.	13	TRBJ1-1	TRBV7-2	CASSFGPKAEAFF	TGTGCCAGCAGCTTTGGGCCAAAAGCTGAAGCTTTCTTT
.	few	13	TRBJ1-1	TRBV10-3	CATGTLGAPEAFF	TGTGCCACCGGTACCTTGGGGGCTCCTGAAGCTTTCTTT
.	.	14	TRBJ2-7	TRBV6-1	CASSELRNPYEQYF	TGTGCCAGCAGTGAACTCAGAAATCCTTACGAGCAGTACTTC
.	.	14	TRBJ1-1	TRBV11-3	CASSLFGDSDKAFF	TGTGCCAGCAGCTTATTTGGCGACAGTGACAAAGCTTTCTTT
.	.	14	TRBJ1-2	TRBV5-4	CASSLLTTNYGYTF	TGTGCCAGCAGCTTGCTAACTACAAACTATGGCTACACCTTC
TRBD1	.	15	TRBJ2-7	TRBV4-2	CASSRGTGKVYEQYF	TGTGCCAGCAGTCGCGGGACAGGGAAAGTGTACGAGCAGTACTTC
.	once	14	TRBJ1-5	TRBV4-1	CASSQDLGDQPQHF	TGCGCCAGCAGCCAAGACCTCGGGGATCAGCCCCAGCATTTT
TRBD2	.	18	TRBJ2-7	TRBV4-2	CASSQGFGGSPSAHEQYF	TGTGCCAGCAGCCAAGGTTTCGGCGGGAGCCCCTCGGCCCACGAGCAGTACTTC
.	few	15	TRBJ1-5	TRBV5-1	CASSLGGYSNQPQHF	TGCGCCAGCAGCTTGGGAGGTTATAGCAATCAGCCCCAGCATTTT
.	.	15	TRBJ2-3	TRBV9	CASSVVGTSTDTQYF	TGTGCCAGCAGCGTAGTCGGGACTAGCACAGATACGCAGTATTTT
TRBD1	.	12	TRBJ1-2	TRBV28	CASSRQGSGYTF	TGTGCCAGCAGTCGACAGGGAAGTGGCTACACCTTC
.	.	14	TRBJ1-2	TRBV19	CASSINRPNYGYTF	TGTGCCAGTAGTATTAACAGGCCCAACTATGGCTACACCTTC